The clone carrying this T cell receptor beta chain came up a few times. Its antigen is currently unknown. The sample comes from a study of T cell clones after liver transplantation. The overall study: TCRbeta sequencing after a pre-transplant mixed lymphocyte reaction identified graft-donor-reactive clones, later tracked in post-transplant blood. Three of the eight recipients were HCV-positive; the rest had non-autoimmune, non-viral transplant indications. Subjects received no induction therapy and standard immunosuppression until randomization at 12-24 months post-transplant. Findings and caveats of the study: Donor-reactive sequences fell more than third party-reactive ones, suggesting partial deletion.

Clones were sequenced by immunoSEQ multiplex PCR, and TCRdb holds only the in-frame ones, with some missing. The sample shows over 55,000 clones, approximately 70% of them seen only once. The CDR3 is made up of 17 amino acids. Trimming cost V 3 bases and J 7 bases; bases outside gene matches: 10. Germline CDR1 reads LNHDA; CDR2 reads SQIVND (reference sequence). V usage is TRBV19 and J usage is TRBJ2-3, with 13 bases aligning to TRBD2. The specimen comprised CD4+ T cells from blood, sampled at the approximately 16-month timepoint. The receptor's source is a human patient who received a liver transplant. Some T cells may arise from the graft donor. The CDR3 sequence is CASSISTSGRGLYTQYF. The DNA for the CDR3 is TGTGCCAGTAGTATCTCCACTAGCGGGAGGGGGCTCTATACGCAGTATTTT.